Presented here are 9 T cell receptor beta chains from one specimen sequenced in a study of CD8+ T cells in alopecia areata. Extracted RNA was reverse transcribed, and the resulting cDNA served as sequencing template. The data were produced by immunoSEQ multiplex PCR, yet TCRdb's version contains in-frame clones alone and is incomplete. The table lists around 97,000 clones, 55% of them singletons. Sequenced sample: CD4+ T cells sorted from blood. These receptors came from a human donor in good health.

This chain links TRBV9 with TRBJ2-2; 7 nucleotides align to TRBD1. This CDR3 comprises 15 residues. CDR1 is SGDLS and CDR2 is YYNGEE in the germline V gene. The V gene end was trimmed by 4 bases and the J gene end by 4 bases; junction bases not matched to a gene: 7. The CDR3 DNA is TGTGCCAGCAGCCCTCGACAGGGTGGCACCGGGGAGCTGTTTTTT. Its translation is CASSPRQGGTGELFF.

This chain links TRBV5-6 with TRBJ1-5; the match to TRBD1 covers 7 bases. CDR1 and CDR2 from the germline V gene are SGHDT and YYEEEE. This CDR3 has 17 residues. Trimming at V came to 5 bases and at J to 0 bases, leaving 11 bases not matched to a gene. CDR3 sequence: CASRKATGKISNQPQHF. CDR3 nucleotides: TGTGCCAGCAGGAAAGCGACAGGGAAAATTAGCAATCAGCCCCAGCATTTT.

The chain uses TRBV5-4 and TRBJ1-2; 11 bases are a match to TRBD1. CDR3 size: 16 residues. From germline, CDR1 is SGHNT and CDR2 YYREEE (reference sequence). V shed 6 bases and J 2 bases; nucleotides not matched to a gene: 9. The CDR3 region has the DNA TGTGCCAGCACACTAGGACAGGGGGCGAGGAACTATGGCTACACCTTC. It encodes CASTLGQGARNYGYTF.

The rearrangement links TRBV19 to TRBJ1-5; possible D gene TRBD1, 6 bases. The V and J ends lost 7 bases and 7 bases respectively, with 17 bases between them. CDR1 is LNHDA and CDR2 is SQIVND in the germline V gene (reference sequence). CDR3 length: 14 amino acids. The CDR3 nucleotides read TGTGCCAGTAAAGGTTTGGGGGCAGGGCAGCCCCAGCATTTT. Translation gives CASKGLGAGQPQHF.

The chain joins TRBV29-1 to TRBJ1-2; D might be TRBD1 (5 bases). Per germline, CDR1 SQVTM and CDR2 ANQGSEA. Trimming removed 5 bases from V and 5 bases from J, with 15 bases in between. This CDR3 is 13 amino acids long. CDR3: CSVLGENLYGYTF. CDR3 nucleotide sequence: TGCAGCGTTTTAGGGGAGAACCTTTATGGCTACACCTTC.

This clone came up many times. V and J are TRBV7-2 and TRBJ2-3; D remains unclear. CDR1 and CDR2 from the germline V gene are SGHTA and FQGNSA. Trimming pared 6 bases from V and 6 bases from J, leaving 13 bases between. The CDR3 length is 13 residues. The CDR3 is CASSFGRMDTQYF. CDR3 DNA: TGTGCCAGCAGTTTCGGCCGTATGGATACGCAGTATTTT.

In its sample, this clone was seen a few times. In DNA, the CDR3 is TGTGCCAGCAGACTACCCTCTGGGGCCAACGTCCTGACTTTC. It encodes CASRLPSGANVLTF. The V and J genes are TRBV28 and TRBJ2-6; D is uncertain. CDR1 is MDHEN and CDR2 is SYDVKM in the germline V gene. Trimming took 6 bases from V and 0 from J, leaving 6 bases between them. This CDR3 has 14 amino acids.

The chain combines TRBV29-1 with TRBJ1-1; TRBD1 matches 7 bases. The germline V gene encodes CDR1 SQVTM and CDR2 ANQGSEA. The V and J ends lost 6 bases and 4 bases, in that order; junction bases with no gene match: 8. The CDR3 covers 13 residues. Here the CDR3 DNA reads TGCAGCGTGACAGGGTTGGGCACCACTGAAGCTTTCTTT. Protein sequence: CSVTGLGTTEAFF.

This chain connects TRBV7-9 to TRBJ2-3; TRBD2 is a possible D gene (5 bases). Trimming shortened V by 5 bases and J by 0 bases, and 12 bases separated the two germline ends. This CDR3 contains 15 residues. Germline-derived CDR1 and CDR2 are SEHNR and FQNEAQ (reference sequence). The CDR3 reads CASSAGLLSTDTQYF. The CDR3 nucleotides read TGTGCCAGCAGCGCCGGACTTCTAAGCACAGATACGCAGTATTTT.